This TCR beta chain was sequenced for a study of early T cells in non-severe SARS-CoV-2 infection. In the study overall: Alpha and beta chains were unpaired, from unsorted whole-blood bulk RNA. Study-level results: Reliance on VDJdb matching favored anti-spike CD8 responses; private and CD4 specificities were missed.

This clonotype has a count of ten or more. Its antigen is not known. The TCR library protocol was used to attach unique molecular identifiers. These identifiers were attached to individual cDNA molecules. TCRdb re-called the 5' RACE reads through MiXCR, storing one row per CDR3 protein. In the table there are roughly 29,000 distinct CDR3 sequences, roughly 2.8% of which are singletons. Looked up from germline, CDR1 is SGHAT and CDR2 is FQNNGV. J gave up 5 bases and V 3 bases, and 8 bases lay outside the gene matches. This CDR3 region has 16 residues. Sequenced: whole blood. This clonotype was sampled from an adult who was a healthcare worker with PCR-confirmed SARS-CoV-2 infection or an uninfected control (not recorded which). The chain links TRBV11-2 to TRBJ1-2; 11 bases align to TRBD1. The CDR3 nucleotides read TGTGCCAGCAGCTTCCCGGACAGGGGGCTTACGTATGGCTACACCTTC. It is translated as CASSFPDRGLTYGYTF. The whole variable domain, filled in from reference TRBV11-2 and TRBJ1-2, reads EAGVAQSPRYKIIEKRQSVAFWCNPISGHATLYWYQQILGQGPKLLIQFQNNGVVDDSQLPKDRFSAERLKGVDSTLKIQPAKLEDSAVYLCASSFPDRGLTYGYTFGSGTRLTVV.